The source of this TCR beta chain is a study of OX40 agonist ivuxolimab in advanced cancers. Study as a whole: Ivuxolimab is an agonistic anti-OX40 (CD134) antibody, and patients were treated with it. Patients receiving dose escalation had hepatocellular carcinoma, melanoma, renal cell or head and neck cancer. Mean age approximately 59 years, range roughly 20 to 85; 82.7% male.

The method was immunoSEQ multiplex PCR; TCRdb's version includes in-frame clones alone and lacks a portion of them. The data hold around 97,000 clones, with around 80% observed a single time. Researchers took blood at baseline, on cycle 4 day 1, and on cycle 7 day 1. This CDR3 comprises 17 residues. The V segment lost 2 bases and the J segment 0 bases; nucleotides outside the gene matches: 7. Per the germline V gene, CDR1 is SEHNR and CDR2 is FQNEAQ (reference sequence). Sequences were derived from CD4+ or CD8+ T cells sorted from blood, sampled in a trial of the OX40 agonist ivuxolimab. This TCR came from an adult with an advanced solid tumor such as melanoma, head and neck, liver or kidney cancer. The gene calls are TRBV7-9 and TRBJ2-1; 7 bases are shared with TRBD2. The CDR3 is CASSLIIGGGSYNEQFF. Here the CDR3 DNA reads TGTGCCAGCAGCTTAATAATAGGCGGGGGCTCCTACAATGAGCAGTTCTTC.